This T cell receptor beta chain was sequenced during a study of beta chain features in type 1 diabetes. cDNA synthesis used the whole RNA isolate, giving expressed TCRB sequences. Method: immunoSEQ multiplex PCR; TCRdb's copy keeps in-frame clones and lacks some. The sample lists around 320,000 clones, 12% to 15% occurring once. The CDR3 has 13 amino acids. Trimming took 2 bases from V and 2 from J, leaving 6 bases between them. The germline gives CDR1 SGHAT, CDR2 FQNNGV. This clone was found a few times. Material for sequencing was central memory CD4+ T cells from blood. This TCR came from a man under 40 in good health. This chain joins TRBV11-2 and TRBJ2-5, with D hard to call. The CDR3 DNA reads TGTGCCAGCAGCTTACAGACGCAAGAGACCCAGTACTTC. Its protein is CASSLQTQETQYF. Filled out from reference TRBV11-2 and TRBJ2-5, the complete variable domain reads EAGVAQSPRYKIIEKRQSVAFWCNPISGHATLYWYQQILGQGPKLLIQFQNNGVVDDSQLPKDRFSAERLKGVDSTLKIQPAKLEDSAVYLCASSLQTQETQYFGPGTRLLVL.